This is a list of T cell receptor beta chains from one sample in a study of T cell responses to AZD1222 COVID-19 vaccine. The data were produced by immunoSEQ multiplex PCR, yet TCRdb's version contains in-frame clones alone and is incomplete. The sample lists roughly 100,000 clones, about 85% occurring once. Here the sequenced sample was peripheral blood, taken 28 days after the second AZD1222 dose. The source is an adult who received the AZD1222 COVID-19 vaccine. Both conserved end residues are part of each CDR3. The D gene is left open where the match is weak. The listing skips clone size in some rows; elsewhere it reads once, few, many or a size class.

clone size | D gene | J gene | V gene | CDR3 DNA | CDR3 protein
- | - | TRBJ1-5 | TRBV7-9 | TGTGCCAGCAGCCGTGGGGCGAATCAGCCCCAGCATTTT | CASSRGANQPQHF
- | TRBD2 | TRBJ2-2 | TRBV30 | TGTGCCTCGACTAGCGGGAGGGTCGCCGGGGAGCTGTTTTTT | CASTSGRVAGELFF
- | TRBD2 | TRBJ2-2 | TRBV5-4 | TGTGCCAGCACCCGGGGGGGCGGAAGAGGGATGAACACCGGGGAGCTGTTTTTT | CASTRGGGRGMNTGELFF
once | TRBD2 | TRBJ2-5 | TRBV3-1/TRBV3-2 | TGTGCCAGCAGCCAGCGCCAGACTAGCGGGGCTAGGACCCAGTACTTC | CASSQRQTSGARTQYF
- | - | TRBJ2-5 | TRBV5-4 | TGTGCCAGCAGCCACTCCGGTCGAGAGACCCAGTACTTC | CASSHSGRETQYF
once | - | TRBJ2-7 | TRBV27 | TGTGCCAGCAGTATAAAATCCAGGGGAGGGACCTACGAGCAGTACTTC | CASSIKSRGGTYEQYF
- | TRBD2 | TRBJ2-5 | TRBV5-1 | TGCGCCAGTCGGACTAGCGGCCAAGAGACCCAGTACTTC | CASRTSGQETQYF
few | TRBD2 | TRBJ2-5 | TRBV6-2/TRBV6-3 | TGTGCCAGCAGCCCTTCCGGGACTAGCGGACAAGAGACCCAGTACTTC | CASSPSGTSGQETQYF
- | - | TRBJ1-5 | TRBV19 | TGTGCCAGTATTGAGAGGGCTTTTAGTAGTCAGCCCCAGCATTTT | CASIERAFSSQPQHF
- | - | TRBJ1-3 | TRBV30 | TGTGCCTGGAGTGCAATGACAACCTCTGGAAACACCATATATTTT | CAWSAMTTSGNTIYF
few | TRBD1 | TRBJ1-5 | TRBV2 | TGTGCCAGCAGTCTAGGGACAGCGAGCAATCAGCCCCAGCATTTT | CASSLGTASNQPQHF
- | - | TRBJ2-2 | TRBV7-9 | TGTGCCAGCAGCTTCATTAGCCCGAGCACCGGGGAGCTGTTTTTT | CASSFISPSTGELFF
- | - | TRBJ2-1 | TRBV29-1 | TGCAGCGTCGGGGACCGGAAAATTTTTCGGCAGTTCTTC | CSVGDRKIFRQFF
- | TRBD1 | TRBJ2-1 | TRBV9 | TGTGCCAGCAGCGTAACCCAGGGGGCTAGTGAGCAGTTCTTC | CASSVTQGASEQFF
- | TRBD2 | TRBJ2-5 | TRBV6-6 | TGTGCCAGCAACCCAGCGGGAATGGCGCAAGAGACCCAGTACTTC | CASNPAGMAQETQYF
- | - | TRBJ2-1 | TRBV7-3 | TGTGCCAGCAGCTTAGGTAGCGATTTCTACAATGAGCAGTTCTTC | CASSLGSDFYNEQFF
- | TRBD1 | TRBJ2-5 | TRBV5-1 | TGCGCCAGCAGCTTCGGTACAGGGGGCTACCAAGAGACCCAGTACTTC | CASSFGTGGYQETQYF
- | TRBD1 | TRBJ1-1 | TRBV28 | TGTGCCAGCAGACGGGGACAGTTCTCCGGGCCTGAAGCTTTCTTT | CASRRGQFSGPEAFF
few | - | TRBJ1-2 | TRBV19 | TGTGCCAGTAGTAGACTTGGACAGAACTATGGCTACACCTTC | CASSRLGQNYGYTF
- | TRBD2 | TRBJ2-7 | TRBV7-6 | TGTGCCAGCAGCGGTAGCGGGGTCTACGAGCAGTACTTC | CASSGSGVYEQYF
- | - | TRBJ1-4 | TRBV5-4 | TGTGCCAGCAGCTTGGCCGGGCTCGCAACTAATGAAAAACTGTTTTTT | CASSLAGLATNEKLFF
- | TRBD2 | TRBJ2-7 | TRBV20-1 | TGCAGTGCTAGTCGACTAGCGGGAGGCCGCTCCTACGAGCAGTACTTC | CSASRLAGGRSYEQYF
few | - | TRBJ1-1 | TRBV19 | TGTGCCAGTAGTATGGGACTAGGGGAAACTGAAGCTTTCTTT | CASSMGLGETEAFF
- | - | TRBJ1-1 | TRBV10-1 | TGCGCCAGCGCCGCGGGAAGGGGCACTGAAGCTTTCTTT | CASAAGRGTEAFF
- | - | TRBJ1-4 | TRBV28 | TGTGCCAGCACCGGAGATGAAAAACTGTTTTTT | CASTGDEKLFF
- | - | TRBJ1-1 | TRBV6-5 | TGTGCCAGCAGGTCCCCTAGGGACACTGAAGCTTTCTTT | CASRSPRDTEAFF
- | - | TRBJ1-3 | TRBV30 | TGTGCCTGGAGTGAGAGGAGCTCTGGAAACACCATATATTTT | CAWSERSSGNTIYF
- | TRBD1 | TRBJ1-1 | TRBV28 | TGTGCCAGCAGTCCGACAGGGGGCGGGTACACTGAAGCTTTCTTT | CASSPTGGGYTEAFF
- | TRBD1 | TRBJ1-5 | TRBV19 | TGTGCCAGTAGTCTACAGGGGGCAATTCAGCCCCAGCATTTT | CASSLQGAIQPQHF
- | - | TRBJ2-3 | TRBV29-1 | TGCAGCGTCCTAGCAGATACGCAGTATTTT | CSVLADTQYF
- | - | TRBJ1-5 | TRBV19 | TGTGCCAGTAGTAACCTGGACAATCAGCCCCAGCATTTT | CASSNLDNQPQHF
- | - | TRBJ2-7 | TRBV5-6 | TGTGCCAGCAGCTACCGGGGCCGAGGGGCCTCGGAGCAGTACTTC | CASSYRGRGASEQYF
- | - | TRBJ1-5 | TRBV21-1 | TGTGCCAGCAACCAAAAACGGAATTTTAGCAATCAGCCCCAGCATTTT | CASNQKRNFSNQPQHF
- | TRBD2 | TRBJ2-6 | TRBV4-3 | TGCGCCAGCAGCCAGGTTTCCTTAGCGGGAGGCTCCTCTGGGGCCAACGTCCTGACTTTC | CASSQVSLAGGSSGANVLTF
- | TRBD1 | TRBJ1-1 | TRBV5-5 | TGTGCCAGCTTCCTGACAGGGACACGGACTGAAGCTTTCTTT | CASFLTGTRTEAFF
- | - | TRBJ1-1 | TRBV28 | TGTGCCAGCCAGAACCTAGACGGTTATCCGAACACTGAAGCTTTCTTT | CASQNLDGYPNTEAFF
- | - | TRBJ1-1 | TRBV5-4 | TGTGCCAGCAGCTTACAGGGTTGGGACACTGAAGCTTTCTTT | CASSLQGWDTEAFF
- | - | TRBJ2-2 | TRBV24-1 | TGTGCCACCAGTGGGAGACCGCCGAACACCGGGGAGCTGTTTTTT | CATSGRPPNTGELFF
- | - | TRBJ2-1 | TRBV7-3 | TGTGCCAGCAGCTTGGGCATTAGGAGCTCCTACAATGAGCAGTTCTTC | CASSLGIRSSYNEQFF
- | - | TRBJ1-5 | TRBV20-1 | TGCAGTGCAGCTAGCAATCAGCCCCAGCATTTT | CSAASNQPQHF
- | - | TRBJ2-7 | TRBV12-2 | TGTGCAAGTCGCCACCCATATCGGACTAGCACGTACTCCTACGAGCAGTACTTC | CASRHPYRTSTYSYEQYF
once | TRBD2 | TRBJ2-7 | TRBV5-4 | TGTGCCAGCAGCCGAGGGACTAGCGGGAGCCTCTACGAGCAGTACTTC | CASSRGTSGSLYEQYF
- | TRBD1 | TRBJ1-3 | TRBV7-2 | TGTGCCAGCAGCACCCGGACAGGAGCTGGAAACACCATATATTTT | CASSTRTGAGNTIYF
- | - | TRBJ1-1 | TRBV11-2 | TGTGCCAGCAGCTTTAACCCGAACACTGAAGCTTTCTTT | CASSFNPNTEAFF
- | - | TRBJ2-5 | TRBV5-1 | TGCGCCAGCAGCTTCGGGCTCGCAGTGGAGACCCAGTACTTC | CASSFGLAVETQYF
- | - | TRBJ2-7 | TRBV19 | TGTGCCAGTAGTATGGGGGGATCGCAGTACTTC | CASSMGGSQYF
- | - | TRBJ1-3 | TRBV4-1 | TGCGCCAGCAGCCAGCAGGGTGTCTTCTCTGGAAACACCATATATTTT | CASSQQGVFSGNTIYF
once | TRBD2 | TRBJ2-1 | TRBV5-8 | TGTGCCAGCAGCTTGGGACTAGCGGGAGGCAATGAGCAGTTCTTC | CASSLGLAGGNEQFF
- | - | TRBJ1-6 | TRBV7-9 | TGTGCCAGCAGCTTAGCGCCCGGGGAGATATTGTCACCCCTCCACTTT | CASSLAPGEILSPLHF
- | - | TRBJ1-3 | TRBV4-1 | TGCGCCAGCAGCCAAGTAACGCAGAGCTCTGGAAACACCATATATTTT | CASSQVTQSSGNTIYF
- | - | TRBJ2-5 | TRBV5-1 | TGCGCCAGCAGCTTGGGCCAGGGTGGGATGGAGACCCAGTACTTC | CASSLGQGGMETQYF
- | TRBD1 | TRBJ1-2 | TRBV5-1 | TGCGCCAGCAGCTACCGGGACAGGGGAATTTACGGCTACACCTTC | CASSYRDRGIYGYTF
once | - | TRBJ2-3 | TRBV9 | TGTGCCAGCAGCGGAGACCGATCAGATACGCAGTATTTT | CASSGDRSDTQYF
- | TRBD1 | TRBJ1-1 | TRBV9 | TGTGCCAGCAGCTATACAGGGGGCACTGAAGCTTTCTTT | CASSYTGGTEAFF
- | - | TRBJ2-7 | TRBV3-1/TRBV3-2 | TGTGCCAGCAGCCTTGGGACCTACGAGCAGTACTTC | CASSLGTYEQYF
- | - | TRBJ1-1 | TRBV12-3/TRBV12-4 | TGTGCCAGCAGCCCCCTTATGAACACTGAAGCTTTCTTT | CASSPLMNTEAFF
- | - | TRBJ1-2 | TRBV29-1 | TGCAGCGTTGGGGCGGGGAACTACTATGGCTACACCTTC | CSVGAGNYYGYTF
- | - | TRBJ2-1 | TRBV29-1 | TGCAGCGTTGTTTACTTCAACAATGAGCAGTTCTTC | CSVVYFNNEQFF
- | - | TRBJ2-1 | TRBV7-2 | TGTGCCAGCAGCTTCGTCAGCAACAATGAGCAGTTCTTC | CASSFVSNNEQFF